These T cell receptor beta chains were read from a single sample in a study of T cell responses to AZD1222 COVID-19 vaccine. Some clones are missing from TCRdb's copy, which holds only in-frame ones; the method was immunoSEQ multiplex PCR. Among just over 150,000 clones listed, about 88% were seen once. The specimen comprised peripheral blood, sampled after recovery from COVID-19. Every receptor here comes from an adult who had recovered from COVID-19. Each CDR3 is given with its conserved first and last residue. Fields, in order: V gene, J gene, clone size, D gene, CDR3 DNA, CDR3 protein. D genes are given only for firm matches. A row's size may be missing; if present it is once, few, many or a size class.

>TRBV3-1/TRBV3-2|TRBJ2-5|NA|NA
TGTGCCAGCAGGTCGAACAGGGAAGAGACCCAGTACTTC
CASRSNREETQYF
>TRBV2|TRBJ2-7|NA|NA
TGTGCCAGCAGTGAAGCGTGGGAGCAGTACTTC
CASSEAWEQYF
>TRBV19|TRBJ1-1|NA|NA
TGTGCCAGTAGCCCAAGAGGCGGGAACACTGAAGCTTTCTTT
CASSPRGGNTEAFF
>TRBV7-3|TRBJ1-1|NA|NA
TGTGCCAGCAGCCAGGGACAGAACACTGAAGCTTTCTTT
CASSQGQNTEAFF
>TRBV5-4|TRBJ2-1|NA|TRBD1
TGTGCCAGCAGCTTTGGGCGACAGGGTGGGAATGAGCAGTTCTTC
CASSFGRQGGNEQFF
>TRBV5-1|TRBJ2-3|NA|NA
TGCGCCAGCAGTATGGCCTCTAGCACAGATACGCAGTATTTT
CASSMASSTDTQYF
>TRBV5-1|TRBJ1-1|NA|TRBD1
TGCGCCAGCAGCGAACGCGCACAGGGGGGAACTGAAGCTTTCTTT
CASSERAQGGTEAFF
>TRBV11-2|TRBJ2-7|once|TRBD1
TGTGCCAGCAGCCAATGGACAGGGGGCGGTTACGAGCAGTACTTC
CASSQWTGGGYEQYF
>TRBV19|TRBJ2-3|NA|TRBD1
TGTGCCAGTAGCTCTGCCGGTAACACAGGGGCCACAGATACGCAGTATTTT
CASSSAGNTGATDTQYF
>TRBV5-1|TRBJ1-1|NA|NA
TGCGCCAGCAGCCAATCAGGTTCCGTTCTTCCCACTGAAGCTTTCTTT
CASSQSGSVLPTEAFF
>TRBV2|TRBJ1-2|NA|NA
TGTGCCAGCAGACGGGACACAAACTATGGCTACACCTTC
CASRRDTNYGYTF
>TRBV4-3|TRBJ2-4|NA|NA
TGCGCCAGCAGCCAAGCTCCTCAGGGCGGAGGCATTCAGTACTTC
CASSQAPQGGGIQYF
>TRBV10-3|TRBJ2-7|NA|TRBD2
TGTGCCATCAGTGACCCGGGACTAGCGGGGGACCACGAGCAGTACTTC
CAISDPGLAGDHEQYF
>TRBV19|TRBJ2-5|once|NA
TGTGCCAGTAGTAAGCCCATGCGCAGAGAGACCCAGTACTTC
CASSKPMRRETQYF
>TRBV9|TRBJ1-1|NA|TRBD1
TGTGCCAGCAGCGTCACGGGACAGGGAGCGGCTTTCTTT
CASSVTGQGAAFF
>TRBV5-1|TRBJ2-3|NA|TRBD2
TGCGCCAGCAGTCGTAGCGGGAGTGGAGACACAGATACGCAGTATTTT
CASSRSGSGDTDTQYF
>TRBV6-6|TRBJ2-2|NA|NA
TGTGCCAGCAGTTACTCTAACACCGGGGAGCTGTTTTTT
CASSYSNTGELFF